A selection of T cell receptor beta chains follows, all from one sample in a study of molecular identifiers for immune sequencing clone quantification. Using its own MiXCR run on the PCR reads, TCRdb lists one record per CDR3 protein. There are 400,000 to 600,000 distinct CDR3 sequences in the sample; around a fifth occur only once, and 0.7% to 0.95% lies in the top ten. Material: naive CD8+ T cells from blood, with Jurkat cell RNA spiked in. The receptors come from a human donor in good health. Some libraries in this study had Jurkat cell RNA spiked in. CDR3s include the opening cysteine and the closing phenylalanine or tryptophan. Fields, in order: V gene, CDR3 protein.

v_call: TRBV24-1; cdr3_aa: CATSNRDYGYNEQFF
v_call: TRBV20-1; cdr3_aa: CSARDRGQLNQPQHF
v_call: TRBV7-2; cdr3_aa: CASSPWYRGSLSTDTQYF
v_call: TRBV14; cdr3_aa: CASSHGQGAGWVTEAFF
v_call: TRBV7-9; cdr3_aa: CASSPQRTGTDTDTQYF
v_call: TRBV5-1; cdr3_aa: CASGEGSGASGAYEQYF
v_call: TRBV7-2; cdr3_aa: CASSSPSGPTEAFF
v_call: TRBV7-9; cdr3_aa: CASSLVALYGTGGREAFF
v_call: TRBV24-1; cdr3_aa: CATSDLTGQTYEQYF
v_call: TRBV28; cdr3_aa: CATYGRSTGLNTEAFF
v_call: TRBV4-1; cdr3_aa: CASSQRTSEALHF
v_call: TRBV9; cdr3_aa: CASSVAGSEQYF
v_call: TRBV19; cdr3_aa: CASKYSASPEASF
v_call: TRBV7-9; cdr3_aa: CASSLDSGGLTDTQYF
v_call: TRBV19; cdr3_aa: CATPLGSGSGGDEQYF
v_call: TRBV12-3/TRBV12-4; cdr3_aa: CASSLAPSPQHF
v_call: TRBV19; cdr3_aa: CARSIKAGLAADEQFF
v_call: TRBV7-9; cdr3_aa: CASSSAGDRNTEAFF
v_call: TRBV7-2; cdr3_aa: CASSLGPVGNTIYF
v_call: TRBV12-3/TRBV12-4; cdr3_aa: CASSSTGGYGYTF
v_call: TRBV28; cdr3_aa: CASSSRGLSYEQYF
v_call: TRBV27; cdr3_aa: CASSHQEDLSYNEQFF
v_call: TRBV4-3; cdr3_aa: CASSQDSSGSTDTQYF
v_call: TRBV4-3; cdr3_aa: CASSQEPGTGGNQPQHF
v_call: TRBV7-9; cdr3_aa: CASSYLQGNTEAFF
v_call: TRBV21-1; cdr3_aa: CASRTGRIRNTIYF
v_call: TRBV12-3/TRBV12-4; cdr3_aa: CASSFGQLNTEAFF
v_call: TRBV7-9; cdr3_aa: CASSLISENGLFF
v_call: TRBV27; cdr3_aa: CASSLVSGANVPTF
v_call: TRBV28; cdr3_aa: CASRTGGSYGYTF
v_call: TRBV12-3/TRBV12-4; cdr3_aa: CASASGELFF
v_call: TRBV4-1; cdr3_aa: CASSLHPGTDSNQPQHF
v_call: TRBV27; cdr3_aa: CASSPAGGVSSYNEQFF
v_call: TRBV29-1; cdr3_aa: CSVVNPGLGFYEQYF
v_call: TRBV27; cdr3_aa: CASSHGTAEAFF
v_call: TRBV4-1; cdr3_aa: CAGSQGTNTEAFF
v_call: TRBV7-2; cdr3_aa: CASSLITAGYEAFF
v_call: TRBV6-5; cdr3_aa: CASSYGAPGARRPLHF
v_call: TRBV28; cdr3_aa: CASVKDYTGELFF
v_call: TRBV27; cdr3_aa: CASSLDSFYGYTF
v_call: TRBV3-1; cdr3_aa: CASSHPAGTSGYNEQFF
v_call: TRBV12-3/TRBV12-4; cdr3_aa: CASSLSGRARDGQYF
v_call: TRBV19; cdr3_aa: CATGVGGRSNQPQHF
v_call: TRBV7-6; cdr3_aa: CASSSDRENYNEQFF
v_call: TRBV20-1; cdr3_aa: CSAATLSSYNEQFF
v_call: TRBV4-3; cdr3_aa: CASSQEFQGREDTQYF
v_call: TRBV28; cdr3_aa: CASSLLATQETQYF
v_call: TRBV30; cdr3_aa: CACTPNTEAFF
v_call: TRBV7-9; cdr3_aa: CASSLGGDYEQYF
v_call: TRBV7-6; cdr3_aa: CASSLSEEREATGELFF
v_call: TRBV20-1; cdr3_aa: CSAIPGTGNQPQHF
v_call: TRBV25-1; cdr3_aa: CASSEFRGTNKQFF
v_call: TRBV7-2; cdr3_aa: CASSPPGRTSYEQCF
v_call: TRBV29-1; cdr3_aa: CSVLGGRNTEAFF
v_call: TRBV5-8; cdr3_aa: CASSSGIGTGVLGARNTIYF
v_call: TRBV19; cdr3_aa: CASSMGSTYEQYF
v_call: TRBV12-3/TRBV12-4; cdr3_aa: CASSPWTTPGELFF
v_call: TRBV19; cdr3_aa: CASGPPYRAGYGYAF
v_call: TRBV7-9; cdr3_aa: CASSKTGEFDQPQHF
v_call: TRBV12-3/TRBV12-4; cdr3_aa: CASSLVVGGGLYSGANVLTF